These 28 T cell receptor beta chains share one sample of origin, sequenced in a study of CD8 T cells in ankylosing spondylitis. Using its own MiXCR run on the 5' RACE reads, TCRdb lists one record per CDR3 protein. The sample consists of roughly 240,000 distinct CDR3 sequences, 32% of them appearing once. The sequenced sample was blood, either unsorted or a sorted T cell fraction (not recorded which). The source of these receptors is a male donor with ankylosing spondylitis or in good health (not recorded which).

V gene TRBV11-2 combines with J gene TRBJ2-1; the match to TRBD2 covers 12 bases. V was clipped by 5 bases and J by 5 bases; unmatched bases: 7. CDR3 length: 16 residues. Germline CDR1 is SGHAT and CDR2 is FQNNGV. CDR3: CASSALLAGGHNEQFF. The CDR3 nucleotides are TGTGCCAGCAGCGCACTACTAGCGGGGGGTCACAATGAGCAGTTCTTC.

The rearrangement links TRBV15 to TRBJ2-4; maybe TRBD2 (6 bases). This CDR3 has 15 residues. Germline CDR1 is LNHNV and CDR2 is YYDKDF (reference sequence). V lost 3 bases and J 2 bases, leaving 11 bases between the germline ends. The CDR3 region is CATSSDRGTKNIQYF. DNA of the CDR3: TGTGCCACCAGCAGCGACCGGGGGACCAAAAACATTCAGTACTTC.

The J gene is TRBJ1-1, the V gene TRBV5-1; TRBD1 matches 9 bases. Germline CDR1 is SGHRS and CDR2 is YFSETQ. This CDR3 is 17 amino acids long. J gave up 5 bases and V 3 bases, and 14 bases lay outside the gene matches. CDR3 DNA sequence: TGCGCCAGCAGCTCTGGGGGGACAGGGCTTCGGGGGACTGAAGCTTTCTTT. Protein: CASSSGGTGLRGTEAFF. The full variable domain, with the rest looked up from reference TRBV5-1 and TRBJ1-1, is KAGVTQTPRYLIKTRGQQVTLSCSPISGHRSVSWYQQTPGQGLQFLFEYFSETQRNKGNFPGRFSGRQFSNSRSEMNVSTLELGDSALYLCASSSGGTGLRGTEAFFGQGTRLTVV.

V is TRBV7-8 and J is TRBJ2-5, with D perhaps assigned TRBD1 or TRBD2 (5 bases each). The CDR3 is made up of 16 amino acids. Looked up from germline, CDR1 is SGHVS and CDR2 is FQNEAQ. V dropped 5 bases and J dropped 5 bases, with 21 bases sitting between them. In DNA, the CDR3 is TGTGCCAGCAGCCACGCAGAGGGGAGAGGGGAGGAGACCCAGTACTTC. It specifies CASSHAEGRGEETQYF.

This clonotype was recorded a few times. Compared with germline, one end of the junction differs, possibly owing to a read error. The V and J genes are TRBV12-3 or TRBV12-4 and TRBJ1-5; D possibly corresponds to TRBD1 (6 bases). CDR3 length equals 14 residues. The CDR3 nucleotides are TGTGCCAGCAGTTTAACGGGGGGCAACCAGCCCCAGCATTTT. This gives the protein CASSLTGGNQPQHF.

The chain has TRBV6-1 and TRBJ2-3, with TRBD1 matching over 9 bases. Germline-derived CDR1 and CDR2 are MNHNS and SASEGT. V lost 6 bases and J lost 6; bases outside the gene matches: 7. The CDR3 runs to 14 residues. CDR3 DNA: TGTGCCAGCAGCCTCCGGGACAGGGAGGATACGCAGTATTTT. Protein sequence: CASSLRDREDTQYF.

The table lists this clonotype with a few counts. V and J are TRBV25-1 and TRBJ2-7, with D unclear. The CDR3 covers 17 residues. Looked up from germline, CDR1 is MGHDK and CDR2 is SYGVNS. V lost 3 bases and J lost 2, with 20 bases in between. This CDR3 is CASSEFPSVERPYEQYF. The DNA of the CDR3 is TGTGCCAGCAGTGAGTTCCCCTCCGTGGAGAGGCCCTACGAGCAGTACTTC.

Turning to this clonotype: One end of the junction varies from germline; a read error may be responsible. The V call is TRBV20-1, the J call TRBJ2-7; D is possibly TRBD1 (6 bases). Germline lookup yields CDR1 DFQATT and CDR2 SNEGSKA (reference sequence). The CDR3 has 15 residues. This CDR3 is CSARQVTLSSYGQYF. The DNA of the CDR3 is TGCAGTGCTCGACAGGTCACCCTGAGCTCCTACGGGCAGTACTTC.

This CDR3 reads CSSSNRRAGNQPQHF. The CDR3 DNA sequence: TGCAGCTCCAGTAACCGAAGGGCGGGCAATCAGCCCCAGCATTTT. This sequence joins TRBV20-1 and TRBJ1-5; D uncertain. The length of the CDR3 is 15 residues. The germline V gene encodes CDR1 DFQATT and CDR2 SNEGSKA (reference sequence).

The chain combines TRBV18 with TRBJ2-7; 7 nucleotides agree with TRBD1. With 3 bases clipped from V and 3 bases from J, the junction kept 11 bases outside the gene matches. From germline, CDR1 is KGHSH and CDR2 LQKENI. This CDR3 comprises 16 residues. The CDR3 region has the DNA TGTGCCAGCTCACCGGAGGACAGGTCAGGATTCTACGAGCAGTACTTC. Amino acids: CASSPEDRSGFYEQYF.

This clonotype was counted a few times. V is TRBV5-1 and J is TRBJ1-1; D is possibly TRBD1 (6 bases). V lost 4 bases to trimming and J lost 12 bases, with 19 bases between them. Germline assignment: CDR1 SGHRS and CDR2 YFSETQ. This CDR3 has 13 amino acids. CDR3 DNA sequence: TGCGCCAGCAGCCCAACAACGGGGGGCAGATCTTTCTTT. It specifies CASSPTTGGRSFF.

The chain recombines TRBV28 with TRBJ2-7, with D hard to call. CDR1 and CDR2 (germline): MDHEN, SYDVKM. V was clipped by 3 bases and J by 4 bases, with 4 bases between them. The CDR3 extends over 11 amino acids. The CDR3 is CASSFWYEQYF. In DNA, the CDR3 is TGTGCCAGCAGTTTCTGGTACGAGCAGTACTTC.

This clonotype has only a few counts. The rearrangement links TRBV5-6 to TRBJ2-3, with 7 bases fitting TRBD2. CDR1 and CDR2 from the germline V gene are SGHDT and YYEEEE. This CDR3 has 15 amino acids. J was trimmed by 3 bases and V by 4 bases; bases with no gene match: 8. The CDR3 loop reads CASSTRGWLTDTQYF. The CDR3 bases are TGTGCCAGCAGCACGCGGGGGTGGCTTACAGATACGCAGTATTTT.

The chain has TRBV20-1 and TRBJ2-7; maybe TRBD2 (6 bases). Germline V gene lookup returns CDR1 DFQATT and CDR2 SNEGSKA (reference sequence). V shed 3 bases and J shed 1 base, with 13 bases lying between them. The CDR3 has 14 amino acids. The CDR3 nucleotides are TGCAGTGCTAGGGTTCGGGCGGGGTCCTACGAGCAGTACTTC. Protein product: CSARVRAGSYEQYF.

The CDR3 is CASTSGGPYEQYF. The CDR3 DNA follows: TGTGCCAGCACTAGCGGGGGACCCTACGAGCAGTACTTC. The chain combines TRBV28 with TRBJ2-7, with TRBD2 matching over 10 bases. V lost 7 bases, J lost 2 bases, and 2 bases stayed unmatched. The CDR3 runs to 13 residues. The germline CDR1 and CDR2 sequences are MDHEN and SYDVKM. Variable domain in full (rest from reference TRBV28 and TRBJ2-7): DVKVTQSSRYLVKRTGEKVFLECVQDMDHENMFWYRQDPGLGLRLIYFSYDVKMKEKGDIPEGYSVSREKKERFSLILESASTNQTSMYLCASTSGGPYEQYFGPGTRLTVT.

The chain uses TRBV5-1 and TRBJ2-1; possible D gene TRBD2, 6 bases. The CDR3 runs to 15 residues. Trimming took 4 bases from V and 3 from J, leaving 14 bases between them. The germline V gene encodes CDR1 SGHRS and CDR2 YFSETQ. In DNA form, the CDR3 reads TGCGCCAGCAGCGGCGGGACTGGCGACTACAATGAGCAGTTCTTC. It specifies CASSGGTGDYNEQFF. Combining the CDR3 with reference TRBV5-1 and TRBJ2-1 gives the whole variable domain KAGVTQTPRYLIKTRGQQVTLSCSPISGHRSVSWYQQTPGQGLQFLFEYFSETQRNKGNFPGRFSGRQFSNSRSEMNVSTLELGDSALYLCASSGGTGDYNEQFFGPGTRLTVL.

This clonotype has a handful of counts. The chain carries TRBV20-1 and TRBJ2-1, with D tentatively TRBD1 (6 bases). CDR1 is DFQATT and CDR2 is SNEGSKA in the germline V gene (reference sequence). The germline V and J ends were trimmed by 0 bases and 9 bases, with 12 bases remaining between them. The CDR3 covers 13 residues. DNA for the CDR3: TGCAGTGCTAGAGAAACAGGGTCGACTGAGCAGTTCTTC. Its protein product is CSARETGSTEQFF.

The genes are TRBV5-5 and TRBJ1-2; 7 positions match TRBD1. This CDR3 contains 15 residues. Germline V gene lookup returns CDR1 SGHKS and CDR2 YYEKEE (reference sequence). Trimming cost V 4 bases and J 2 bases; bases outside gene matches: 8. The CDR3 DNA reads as TGTGCCAGCAGCAAAGGGACAGACCCAAACTATGGCTACACCTTC. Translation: CASSKGTDPNYGYTF.

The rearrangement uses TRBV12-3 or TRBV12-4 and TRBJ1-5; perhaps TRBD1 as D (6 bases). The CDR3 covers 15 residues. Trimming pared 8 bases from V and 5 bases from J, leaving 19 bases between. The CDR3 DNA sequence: TGTGCCAGCGGGGGGGGGCAGAACAACGATCAGCCCCAGCATTTT. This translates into CASGGGQNNDQPQHF.

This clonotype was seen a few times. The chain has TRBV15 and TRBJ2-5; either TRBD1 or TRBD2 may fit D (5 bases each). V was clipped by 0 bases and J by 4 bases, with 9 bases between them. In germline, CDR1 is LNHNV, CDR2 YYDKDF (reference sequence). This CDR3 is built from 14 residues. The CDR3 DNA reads TGTGCCACCAGCAGAGAGGGGGTGCGAGAGACCCAGTACTTC. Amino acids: CATSREGVRETQYF.

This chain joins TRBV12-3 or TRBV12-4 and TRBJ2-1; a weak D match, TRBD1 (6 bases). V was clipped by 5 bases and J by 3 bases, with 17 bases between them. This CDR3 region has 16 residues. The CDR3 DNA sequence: TGTGCCAGCAGTAAGGTGTCAGGACAGAACTACAATGAGCAGTTCTTC. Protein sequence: CASSKVSGQNYNEQFF.

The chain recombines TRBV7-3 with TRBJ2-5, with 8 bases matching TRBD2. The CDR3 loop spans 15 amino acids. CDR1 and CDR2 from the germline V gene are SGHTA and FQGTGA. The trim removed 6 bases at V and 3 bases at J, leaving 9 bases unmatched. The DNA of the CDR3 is TGTGCCAGCAGTTTGTTGGGGCGGGGGGAAGAGACCCAGTACTTC. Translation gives CASSLLGRGEETQYF.

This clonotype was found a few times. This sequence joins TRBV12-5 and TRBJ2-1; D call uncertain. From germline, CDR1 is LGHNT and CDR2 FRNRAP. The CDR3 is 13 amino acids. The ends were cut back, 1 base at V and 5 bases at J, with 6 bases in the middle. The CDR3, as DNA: TGTGCTAGTGGTTTGGCCGCGAACAATGAGCAGTTCTTC. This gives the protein CASGLAANNEQFF.

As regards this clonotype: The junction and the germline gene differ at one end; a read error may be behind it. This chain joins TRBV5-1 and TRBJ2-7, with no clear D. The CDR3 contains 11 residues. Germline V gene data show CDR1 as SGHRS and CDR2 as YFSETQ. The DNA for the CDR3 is TGCGCCAGCCGCTTCTCCTACGAGCAGTACTTC. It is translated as CASRFSYEQYF.

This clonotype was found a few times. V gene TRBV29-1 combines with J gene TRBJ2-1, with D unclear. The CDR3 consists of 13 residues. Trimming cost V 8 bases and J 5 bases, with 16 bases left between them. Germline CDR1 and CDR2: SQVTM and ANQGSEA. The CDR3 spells CSFCERINNEQFF. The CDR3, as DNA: TGCAGCTTTTGCGAACGAATAAACAATGAGCAGTTCTTC.

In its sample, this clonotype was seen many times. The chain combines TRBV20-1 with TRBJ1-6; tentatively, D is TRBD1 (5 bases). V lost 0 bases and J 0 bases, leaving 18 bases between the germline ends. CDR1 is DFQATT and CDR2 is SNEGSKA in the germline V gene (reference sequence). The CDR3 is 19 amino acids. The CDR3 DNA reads TGCAGTGCTAGAGATCAGGGACGGATGGATAGCTCCTATAATTCACCCCTCCACTTT. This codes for CSARDQGRMDSSYNSPLHF.

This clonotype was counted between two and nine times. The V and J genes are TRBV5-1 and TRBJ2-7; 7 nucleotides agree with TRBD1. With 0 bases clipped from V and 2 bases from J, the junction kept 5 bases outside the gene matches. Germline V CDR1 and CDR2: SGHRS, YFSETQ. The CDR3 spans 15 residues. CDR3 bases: TGCGCCAGCAGCTTGGACAGGGGCCTAACCTACGAGCAGTACTTC. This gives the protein CASSLDRGLTYEQYF.

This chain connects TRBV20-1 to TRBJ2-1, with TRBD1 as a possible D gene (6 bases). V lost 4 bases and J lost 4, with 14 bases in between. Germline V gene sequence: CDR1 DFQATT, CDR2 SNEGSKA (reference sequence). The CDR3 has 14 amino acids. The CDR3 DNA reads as TGCAGTGCTAATTACAGGGAAGGGTACAATGAGCAGTTCTTC. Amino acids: CSANYREGYNEQFF.